The subject of this entry is one T cell receptor (beta chain). Per the study methods: Researchers report that nucleated cell counts were estimated from reference gene primer amplification. Data came from immunoSEQ multiplex PCR; TCRdb stores just in-frame clones and leaves some out. The DNA was the basis for D and trimming; V, J and clone size are from that table. This table has approximately 150,000 clones, more than 80% appearing once. Followed over time, Seattle patients had been enrolled while infection was active. The data belong to a study of blood T cell repertoires in COVID-19. At the level of the study: Donors in the United States, Italy and Spain gave samples during acute or convalescent COVID-19. Sources were T cells, B-cell-depleted T cells, or PBMCs; the material itself was cDNA or gDNA.

V was clipped by 5 bases and J by 3 bases; unmatched bases: 5. The CDR3 loop spans 15 amino acids. From germline, CDR1 is SGHNT and CDR2 YENEEA. This sequence originates from a man aged 18 to 35 with COVID-19, enrolled during active disease. Input material: peripheral blood. This chain joins TRBV11-3 and TRBJ2-5; 11 bases agree with TRBD2. CDR3 residues: CASSARGLAEETQYF. As DNA, the CDR3 is TGTGCCAGCAGCGCCAGGGGACTAGCGGAAGAGACCCAGTACTTC.